The rows below give T cell receptor beta chains drawn from one sample of a study of OX40 agonist ivuxolimab in advanced cancers. Sequencing used immunoSEQ multiplex PCR; TCRdb keeps in-frame clones, though not all of them. The repertoire holds 71,000 or so clones, with more than 75% as singletons. The input for sequencing was CD4+ or CD8+ T cells sorted from blood, taken in a trial of the OX40 agonist ivuxolimab. These receptors were taken from an adult with an advanced solid tumor such as melanoma, head and neck, liver or kidney cancer. CDR3s leave out the opening cysteine and the closing phenylalanine or tryptophan. D genes are given only for firm matches.

J gene,V gene,D gene,CDR3 protein
TRBJ2-5,TRBV4-1,TRBD2,ASSHPGLAGGPDQETQY
TRBJ2-7,TRBV7-9,TRBD2,ASSRGAYEQY
TRBJ2-7,TRBV5-4,TRBD2,ASSRKTSGDNYEQY
TRBJ1-5,TRBV28,NA,ASSSGGNSNQPQH
TRBJ2-6,TRBV5-6,NA,ASSFSDSSGANVLT
TRBJ2-2,TRBV7-2,NA,ASSPRTGSNTGELF
TRBJ2-7,TRBV6-5,TRBD2,ASSYGTGTIFGQY
TRBJ1-2,TRBV7-3,NA,ASSSKGGSYGYT
TRBJ1-3,TRBV5-1,TRBD1,ASSERGTGAGNTIY
TRBJ2-7,TRBV28,TRBD2,ASSLRTSGSYEQY
TRBJ2-2,TRBV5-1,TRBD1,ASTPTGGTGELF
TRBJ2-5,TRBV9,NA,ASSGQGGGETQY
TRBJ1-3,TRBV7-2,NA,ASSLVGPGNTIY
TRBJ2-1,TRBV7-3,NA,ASSLGGPEEQF
TRBJ2-1,TRBV7-2,NA,ASSIQGGFGNEQF
TRBJ1-4,TRBV7-7,NA,ASSLRWGLQVGEKLF
TRBJ2-7,TRBV13,TRBD1,ASSPRDRGLYEQY
TRBJ2-1,TRBV29-1,TRBD2,SVTPTSGGKQF
TRBJ1-5,TRBV28,NA,ASTRTVYSNQPQH
TRBJ2-4,TRBV19,TRBD2,ASSVPGAGVVKNIQY
TRBJ2-7,TRBV5-1,NA,ASSLDTYEQY
TRBJ1-4,TRBV28,NA,ASSPWTAEKLF
TRBJ2-1,TRBV6-1,NA,ATHRANEQF
TRBJ2-7,TRBV19,TRBD2,ASSVPGTRSYEQY
TRBJ2-2,TRBV10-3,NA,AISASDKLTGELF
TRBJ1-1,TRBV2,NA,ASSNTVNTEAF
TRBJ2-7,TRBV5-1,NA,ASSLAQGLYEQY
TRBJ2-7,TRBV30,NA,AWSVGTSLEQY
TRBJ2-1,TRBV28,NA,ASRAGNEQF
TRBJ2-1,TRBV14,TRBD1,ASSSKAGTGSHNEQF
TRBJ1-5,TRBV2,NA,ASLPGGNQPQH
TRBJ2-1,TRBV5-4,TRBD2,ASSPSSGGSYNEQF
TRBJ1-2,TRBV5-1,NA,ASSLGGLYGYGYT
TRBJ1-2,TRBV10-3,NA,AIKQGWGYT
TRBJ2-3,TRBV10-3,TRBD2,AISDKGLAGGLGPDTQY
TRBJ2-1,TRBV5-1,NA,ASSPGLRLNEQF
TRBJ2-1,TRBV5-1,TRBD1,ASSFGQGAREQF
TRBJ1-3,TRBV30,NA,AWTPLFSGNTIY
TRBJ1-6,TRBV5-1,NA,ASSLDSGNSPLH
TRBJ1-4,TRBV7-9,NA,ASSSTDSNEKLF
TRBJ2-5,TRBV30,TRBD2,AWSRGASGSETQY